This T cell receptor (beta chain) was observed in a study of molecular identifiers for immune sequencing clone quantification (dated by TCRdb to 2016 to 2019). Broadly, across the study: For a replicate experiment, the RNA from either around 20,000 or 100,000 naive CD8 T cells was divided into five aliquots, and four of those aliquots went on to sequencing. This methods study benchmarked molecular-identifier clustering-based TCR repertoire sequencing (MIDCIRS) and TCR RNA copy counting, using CD8 T cells to do so.

What the study reported, not specific to this receptor: Identical TCR molecules sharing a barcode could cause highly expanded clone sizes to be underestimated. In CMV-specific effector cells, clones with more than 20 RNA copies accounted for over 97% of molecules, whereas in naive cells such clones accounted for under 1%. Spiked-in Jurkat TCR RNA (approximately eleven copies' worth), which is not part of the donor repertoire, was contained in the naive libraries. Even against a background of about a million naive CD8 T cells, spiked-in Jurkat TCR RNA amounting to a single cell's worth was reported to be detectable. Without barcode sub-clustering, chimeric consensus sequences inflated TCR diversity; chimeras reached as high as 47%. Approximately 3 recovered TCR RNA copies per cell were obtained by modeling, versus about 9 by digital PCR, implying a capture efficiency of approximately 30%.

The germline V end is reduced by 2 bases and the J end by 8 bases; junction bases left unmatched: 9. Its CDR3 holds 14 amino acids, cysteine through phenylalanine. Only CDR3 DNA is held: 42 bases, read in frame from base 1. The germline V gene yields SGHDT for CDR1 and YYEEEE for CDR2. The library was obtained by PCR. TCRdb names NextSeq 500 as the instrument used. Bulk TCR libraries were generated as previously described, with the TCR primers listed in Table S5 used. Total RNA was purified with the Qiagen AllPrep DNA/RNA kit. Before analysis, reads from multiple sequencing runs of the same library were pooled. Under the source paper's analysis protocol: Reads were retained only if their TCR constant sequence matched exactly, and those retained reads were trimmed to 150 nt and grouped according to their 12-nt molecular barcodes. Reads inside each barcode group were sub-clustered using a 15% Levenshtein threshold, and a quality-weighted consensus sequence was constructed for each RNA molecule. Non-functional sequences were filtered out, along with any lower-count sequence sitting one edit away from another sequence. Barcode sub-clusters with fewer than 20% of the maximum read count were removed, based on fitting two negative binomial distributions. TCRdb ran its own pipeline on the public reads, namely fastp trimming at Q25 and MiXCR clone calling, and kept in-frame beta chains. CDR3 protein sequences are deduplicated, and each keeps its most common genes and DNA. V and J calls and clone size were set by TCRdb, not the authors. The sample table contains over 300,000 distinct CDR3 sequences; only one count was recorded for about a quarter of them. The ten largest clones take up approximately 0.74% of the sample.

Regarding this clonotype: The specificity of this receptor is unknown. Base qualities are not provided; no much larger clone lies one nucleotide away.

Libraries of naive CD8 T cells were built from anywhere between roughly 17,000 and 1,100,000 sorted cells, with 10%, 30% or 50% of the purified RNA used. Naive CD8 T cells, defined as CD8+CD4-CCR7+CD45RA+, were FACS-sorted into RLT Plus buffer on a BD FACSAria II. Detection sensitivity was tested by spiking Jurkat RNA equal to some 11 TCR copies' worth into samples containing 20,000-1,000,000 naive CD8 T cells. Enrichment of CD8 T cells was done with RosetteSep CD8+ T Cell Enrichment Cocktail plus Ficoll-Paque, and ACK red cell lysis came afterward. Recombination joined TRBV5-6 with TRBJ1-1; the central 7 bases match TRBD1. Sequencing was done on a sample of naive CD8+ T cells from blood, with Jurkat cell RNA spiked in. The cell subset or site tag for this specimen amounts to: FACS-sorted CD8+CD4-CCR7+CD45RA+ naive T cells. The source of this sequence is a human donor in good health. Some libraries in this study had Jurkat cell RNA spiked in. The nucleotide sequence is given as TGTGCCAGCAGCTTTTGGTGTCCGGGACAGGAAGCTTTCTTT. The resulting protein is CASSFWCPGQEAFF.